This TCR beta chain was captured in a study of response to subunit inactivated influenza vaccine. TCRdb reprocessed the RT-PCR reads via MiXCR and lists one record per CDR3 protein. The data contain some 500,000 distinct CDR3 sequences, about an eighth of them singletons. General study findings and limits: Authors proposed each seasonal influenza vaccination draws in few new T cells.

V was trimmed by 3 bases and J by 6 bases, leaving 9 bases between them. The length of the CDR3 is 13 residues. As concerns this clonotype: Its cognate antigen is unknown.

The sample was PBMCs from blood, taken 40 to 50 days after vaccination. The sequence was collected from a man aged 50-60 years who received an inactivated influenza vaccine. The V call is TRBV12-3 or TRBV12-4, the J call TRBJ2-1, with D unclear. The CDR3 loop is CASSFYRANEQFF. The CDR3 nucleotides are TGTGCCAGCAGTTTCTATCGGGCCAATGAGCAGTTCTTC.